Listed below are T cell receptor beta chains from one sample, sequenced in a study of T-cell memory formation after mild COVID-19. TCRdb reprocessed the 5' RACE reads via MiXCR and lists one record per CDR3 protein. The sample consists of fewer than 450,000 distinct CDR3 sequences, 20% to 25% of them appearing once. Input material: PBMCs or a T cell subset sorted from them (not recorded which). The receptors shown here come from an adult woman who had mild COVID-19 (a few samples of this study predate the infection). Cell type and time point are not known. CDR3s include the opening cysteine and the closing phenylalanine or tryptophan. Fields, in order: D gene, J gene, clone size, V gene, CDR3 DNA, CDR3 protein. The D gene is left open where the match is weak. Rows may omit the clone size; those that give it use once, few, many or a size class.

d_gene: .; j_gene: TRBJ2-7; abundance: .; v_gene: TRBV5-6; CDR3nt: TGTGCCAGCAGCTCTTACACTTATAGTAGCTACGAGCAGTACTTC; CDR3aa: CASSSYTYSSYEQYF
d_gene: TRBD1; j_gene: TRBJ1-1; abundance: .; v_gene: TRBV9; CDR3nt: TGTGCCAGCAGCCCCCCCGGGACAGGGGATAGTGACACTGAAGCTTTCTTT; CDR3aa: CASSPPGTGDSDTEAFF
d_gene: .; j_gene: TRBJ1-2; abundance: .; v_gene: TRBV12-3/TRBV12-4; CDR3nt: TGTGCCAGCAGAGGATATGGCTACACCTTC; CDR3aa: CASRGYGYTF
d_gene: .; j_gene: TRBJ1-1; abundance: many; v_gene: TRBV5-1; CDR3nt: TGCGCCAGCAGCTTGGACAGGTCGGACACTGAAGCTTTCTTT; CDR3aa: CASSLDRSDTEAFF
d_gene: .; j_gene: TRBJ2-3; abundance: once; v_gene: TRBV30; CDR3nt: TGTGCCTGGAGTGTACGGTCCCGTCGGGATACGCAGTATTTT; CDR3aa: CAWSVRSRRDTQYF
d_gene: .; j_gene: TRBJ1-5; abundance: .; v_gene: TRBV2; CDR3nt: TGTGCCAGCAGCGGGGGTGAGCATCGGAATCAGCCCCAGCATTTT; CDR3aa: CASSGGEHRNQPQHF
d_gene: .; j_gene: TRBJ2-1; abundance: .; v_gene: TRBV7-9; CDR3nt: TGTGCCAGCAGCTTAGCGTTGGGTTCCGATGAGCAGTTCTTC; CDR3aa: CASSLALGSDEQFF
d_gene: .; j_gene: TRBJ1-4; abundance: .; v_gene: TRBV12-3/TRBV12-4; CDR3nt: TGTGCCAGCAGTTTGTTACAGGGTGAAAAACTGTTTTTT; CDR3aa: CASSLLQGEKLFF
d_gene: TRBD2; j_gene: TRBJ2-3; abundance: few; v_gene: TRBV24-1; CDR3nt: TGTGCCACCAGTGAGACCGGAGGAGCGGGGCACACAGATACGCAGTATTTT; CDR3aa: CATSETGGAGHTDTQYF
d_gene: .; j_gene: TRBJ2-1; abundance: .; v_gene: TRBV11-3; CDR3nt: TGTGCCAGCAGCTTGGAGTGGCAGGAGAATGAGCAGTTCTTC; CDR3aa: CASSLEWQENEQFF
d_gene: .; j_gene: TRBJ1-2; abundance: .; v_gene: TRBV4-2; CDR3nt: TGTGCCAGCAGCCAAGATCAGCGGCAGGCGAATGGCTACACCTTC; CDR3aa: CASSQDQRQANGYTF
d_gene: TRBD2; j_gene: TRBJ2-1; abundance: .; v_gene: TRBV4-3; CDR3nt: TGCGCCAGCAGCCAAGATTCGGGACTAGCGGGAAGGCAGTTCTTC; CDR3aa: CASSQDSGLAGRQFF
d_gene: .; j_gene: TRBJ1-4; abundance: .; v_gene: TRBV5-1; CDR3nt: TGCGCCAGCAAGCGATCGGACGGAAAGAATGAAAAACTGTTTTTT; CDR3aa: CASKRSDGKNEKLFF
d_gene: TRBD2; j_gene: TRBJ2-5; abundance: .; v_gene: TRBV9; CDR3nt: TGTGCCAGCAGCCTCGGGACTAGCGGGAGTGAGACCCAGTACTTC; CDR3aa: CASSLGTSGSETQYF
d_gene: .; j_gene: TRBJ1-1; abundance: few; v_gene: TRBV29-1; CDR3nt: TGCAGCGCCCAGGACGGGTCTGAAGCTTTCTTT; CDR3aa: CSAQDGSEAFF
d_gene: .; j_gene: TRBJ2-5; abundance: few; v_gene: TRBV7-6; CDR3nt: TGTGCCAGCAGCCCCGCGTATTCCCAGTACTTC; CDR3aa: CASSPAYSQYF
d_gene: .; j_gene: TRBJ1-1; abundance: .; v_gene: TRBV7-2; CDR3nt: TGTGCCACAGGGTTCGCGAGCACTGAAGCTTTCTTT; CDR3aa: CATGFASTEAFF
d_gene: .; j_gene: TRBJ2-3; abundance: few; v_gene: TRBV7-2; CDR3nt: TGTGCCAGCAGCTTACAGGTTAGCACAGATACGCAGTATTTT; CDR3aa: CASSLQVSTDTQYF
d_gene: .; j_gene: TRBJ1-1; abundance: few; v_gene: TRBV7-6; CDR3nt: TGTGCCAGCAGCCCTAGCGGGCCAGGGGATAACACTGAAGCTTTCTTT; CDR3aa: CASSPSGPGDNTEAFF
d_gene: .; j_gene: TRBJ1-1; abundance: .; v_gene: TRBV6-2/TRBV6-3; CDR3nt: TGTGCCAGCAGTTACCGGGAGGGGTCTGAAGCTTTCTTT; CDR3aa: CASSYREGSEAFF
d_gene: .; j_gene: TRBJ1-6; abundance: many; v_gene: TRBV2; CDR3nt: TGTGCCAGCACCCGGACAGCCTCCCATAATTCACCCCTCCACTTT; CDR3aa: CASTRTASHNSPLHF
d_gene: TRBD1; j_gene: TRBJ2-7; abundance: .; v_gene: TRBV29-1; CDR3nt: TGCAGCGTTGAAGATGCCGGGACAGGGTACTACGAGCAGTACTTC; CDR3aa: CSVEDAGTGYYEQYF